The 19 T cell receptor beta chains below come from one sample, sequenced in a study of blood T cells in healthy people across ages. PCR was performed a second time for roughly 6 to 12 cycles using a sample-barcoded 5' primer and a J-beta primer mix. TCRdb used MiXCR to reprocess the 5' RACE reads, holding one entry per CDR3 protein. The data contain some 1.5 million distinct CDR3 sequences, approximately 30% of them singletons. Sequencing used blood. These receptor sequences come from a woman aged 25 to 39 in good health.

The chain combines TRBV7-2 with TRBJ2-4; D gene ambiguous. CDR3 length: 15 amino acids. In germline, CDR1 is SGHTA, CDR2 FQGNSA. V lost 4 bases and J lost 3, with 13 bases in between. CDR3 DNA sequence: TGTGCCAGCAGCTCCCAGTGGGATGGCAAAAACATTCAGTACTTC. It specifies CASSSQWDGKNIQYF.

Of note for this clonotype: The junction does not match germline at one end; this may be a read error. The chain employs TRBV5-1 and TRBJ2-2; 9 positions match TRBD1. The CDR3 consists of 15 residues. The germline gives CDR1 SGHRS, CDR2 YFSETQ. In DNA, the CDR3 is TGCGCCAGCAGCGCGGACAGGGGAGACACCGGGGAGCGGTTTTTT. Protein product: CASSADRGDTGERFF.

A few counts support this clonotype. CDR3 nucleotide sequence: TGCGCCAGCAGCTTGGGGCCGGGACAGGGGGCCTACGAGCAGTACTTC. As protein: CASSLGPGQGAYEQYF. The chain recombines TRBV5-1 with TRBJ2-7; 11 nucleotides agree with TRBD1. The J segment lost 2 bases and the V segment lost 0 bases, leaving 4 bases of the junction unmatched. Looked up from germline, CDR1 is SGHRS and CDR2 is YFSETQ. There are 16 residues in the CDR3. The full variable domain, in which reference TRBV5-1 and TRBJ2-7 provide the parts outside the CDR3, is KAGVTQTPRYLIKTRGQQVTLSCSPISGHRSVSWYQQTPGQGLQFLFEYFSETQRNKGNFPGRFSGRQFSNSRSEMNVSTLELGDSALYLCASSLGPGQGAYEQYFGPGTRLTVT.

This clonotype was counted a few times. CDR3: CATSDETGSGEQFF. In nucleotides, the CDR3 is TGTGCCACCAGTGACGAGACAGGGTCGGGTGAGCAGTTCTTC. The V call is TRBV24-1, the J call TRBJ2-1; 7 nucleotides align to TRBD1. The germline gives CDR1 KGHDR, CDR2 SFDVKD. V trimming: 4 bases; J trimming: 9 bases; junction bases outside the gene matches: 8. This CDR3 has 14 residues.

This clonotype was observed a few times. The rearrangement joins TRBV29-1 to TRBJ2-1; 12 bases match TRBD2. V trimming: 3 bases; J trimming: 11 bases; junction bases outside the gene matches: 8. From germline, CDR1 is SQVTM and CDR2 ANQGSEA. The CDR3 runs to 14 residues. CDR3 nucleotide sequence: TGCAGCGTTGAGCGACTAGCGGGAGATAAAAAGCAGTTCTTC. This sequence encodes CSVERLAGDKKQFF.

This clonotype was counted a few times. V gene TRBV28 combines with J gene TRBJ2-5; no firm D call. The J call may be mistaken, given a closer DNA end match to TRBJ2-7. Per the germline V gene, CDR1 is MDHEN and CDR2 is SYDVKM. The CDR3 has 11 amino acids. The CDR3 here is CASSPKYEQYF. In nucleotides, the CDR3 is TGTGCCAGCAGTCCCAAGTACGAGCAGTACTTC.

The chain joins TRBV5-1 to TRBJ2-7; TRBD1 matches 9 bases. The V gene's germline CDR1 is SGHRS and CDR2 YFSETQ. V lost 3 bases, J lost 3 bases, and 4 bases stayed unmatched. There are 14 residues in the CDR3. In DNA, the CDR3 is TGCGCCAGCAGCTGGCGGACAGGGGTCTACGAGCAGTACTTC. It codes for CASSWRTGVYEQYF.

CDR3 DNA sequence: TGTGCCTGCCGGGGAGGGAATAATGAAAAACTGTTTTTT. It is translated as CACRGGNNEKLFF. The V and J genes are TRBV30 and TRBJ1-4; no definite D call. In germline, CDR1 is GTSNPN, CDR2 SVGIG (reference sequence). The germline V and J ends were trimmed by 6 bases and 4 bases, with 12 bases remaining between them. This CDR3 has 13 residues.

This clonotype showed up many times. The chain links TRBV29-1 to TRBJ2-3, with D unresolved. Germline CDR1 is SQVTM and CDR2 is ANQGSEA. The V and J ends lost 7 bases and 5 bases respectively, with 4 bases between them. This CDR3 comprises 9 residues. The CDR3 loop is CSGGDTQYF. The CDR3 region has the DNA TGCAGCGGGGGAGATACGCAGTATTTT.

This clonotype was found a few times. This rearrangement joins TRBV3-1 to TRBJ2-5; D gene ambiguous. Germline lookup yields CDR1 LGHDT and CDR2 YNNKEL (reference sequence). The CDR3 consists of 14 residues. V was cut by 4 bases and J by 2 bases, with 11 bases left in between. CDR3 sequence: CASSRKQEQETQYF. The CDR3, as DNA: TGTGCCAGCAGCCGGAAGCAGGAGCAAGAGACCCAGTACTTC.

This clonotype was seen more than once but under ten times. The chain links TRBV3-1 to TRBJ1-1, with 8 bases fitting TRBD1. This CDR3 spans 14 amino acids. The germline V gene has CDR1 LGHDT and CDR2 YNNKEL (reference sequence). V was clipped by 2 bases and J by 4 bases; unmatched bases: 3. Written as DNA, the CDR3 is TGTGCCAGCAGCCAAAACAGGGGGACCACTGAAGCTTTCTTT. This codes for CASSQNRGTTEAFF.

This clonotype was counted at least ten times. The chain combines TRBV7-9 with TRBJ2-6, with 7 nucleotides matching TRBD1. V was clipped by 5 bases and J by 0 bases; unmatched bases: 7. The CDR3 spans 17 residues. Germline CDR1 reads SEHNR; CDR2 reads FQNEAQ (reference sequence). CDR3 nucleotide sequence: TGTGCCAGCAGCACCGGGACAGAGAACTCTGGGGCCAACGTCCTGACTTTC. This encodes CASSTGTENSGANVLTF.

The chain is built from TRBV7-8 and TRBJ2-2; no clear D gene. V was clipped by 6 bases and J by 4 bases, with 12 bases between them. Germline loops: CDR1 SGHVS, CDR2 FQNEAQ. This CDR3 contains 14 residues. CDR3: CASSQLAATGELFF. DNA of the CDR3: TGTGCCAGCAGTCAACTCGCAGCCACCGGGGAGCTGTTTTTT.

J is TRBJ2-1 and V is TRBV3-1; D possibly matches TRBD1 or TRBD2 (6 bases each). This CDR3 has 16 residues. Looked up from germline, CDR1 is LGHDT and CDR2 is YNNKEL (reference sequence). With 4 bases removed from V and 1 base from J, the gap between germline ends came to 14 bases. CDR3 protein: CASSLLGGSSYNEQFF. In DNA, the CDR3 is TGTGCCAGCAGCCTATTAGGGGGGTCTTCCTACAATGAGCAGTTCTTC.

A few counts support this clonotype. The chain combines TRBV12-3 or TRBV12-4 with TRBJ1-2; D is possibly TRBD1 (5 bases). The CDR3 has 14 residues. V dropped 5 bases and J dropped 0 bases, with 10 bases sitting between them. Written as DNA, the CDR3 is TGTGCCAGCAGTGAACAGGCGTCTAACTATGGCTACACCTTC. Residues: CASSEQASNYGYTF.

This clonotype was seen ten or more times. This sequence joins TRBV3-1 and TRBJ2-7; D perhaps matches TRBD2 (5 bases). Trimming took off 1 base at V and 8 bases at J, with 9 bases between the two ends. Germline CDR1 LGHDT, CDR2 YNNKEL (reference sequence). The CDR3 consists of 12 residues. CDR3 DNA sequence: TGTGCCAGCAGCCAAGGAGCGGTCCAGCAGTACTTC. Its protein product is CASSQGAVQQYF.

In this sample, this clonotype turned up many times. At one end the junction does not follow the germline gene, possibly because of a read error. CDR3 sequence reads: CSALGLAGTDTQYF. In nucleotides, the CDR3 is TGCAGCGCCCTGGGACTAGCGGGCACCGATACGCAGTATTTT. This chain connects TRBV29-1 to TRBJ2-3, with TRBD2 matching 12 bases. CDR1 SQVTM and CDR2 ANQGSEA come from the germline V gene. The CDR3 consists of 14 residues.

The chain has TRBV5-1 and TRBJ1-2; no firm D call. CDR1 SGHRS and CDR2 YFSETQ come from the germline V gene. The CDR3 runs to 13 residues. The V gene lost 3 bases and the J gene lost 7 bases, with 13 bases spanning the gap. CDR3 coding DNA: TGCGCCAGCAGCTGGGGAGGTTCTAGTGGCTACACCTTC. It codes for CASSWGGSSGYTF.

Ten or more counts support this clonotype. This rearrangement joins TRBV7-2 to TRBJ2-1; either TRBD1 or TRBD2 may fit D (5 bases each). The germline gives CDR1 SGHTA, CDR2 FQGNSA. V lost 4 bases and J lost 7, with 17 bases in between. The CDR3 sequence is 15 residues long. The chain's CDR3 is CASSSQGAVGNEQFF. The CDR3 coding sequence is TGTGCCAGCAGCTCCCAGGGAGCCGTCGGAAATGAGCAGTTCTTC.